This entry lists 10 T cell receptor beta chains sequenced from one sample in a study of blood T cell repertoires in COVID-19. Generated by immunoSEQ multiplex PCR, the TCRdb table keeps only in-frame clones and is missing some. In the table there are tens of thousands of clones, about 91% of which are singletons. The source material was peripheral blood. The receptors come from a man between 70 and 80 years old with active or convalescent COVID-19.

The gene calls are TRBV5-1 and TRBJ1-6; D is possibly TRBD1 (6 bases). There are 15 residues in the CDR3. V gave up 6 bases and J gave up 12 bases, with 22 bases separating them. Per germline, CDR1 SGHRS and CDR2 YFSETQ. The CDR3 region has the DNA TGCGCCAGCAACTCCGCCGGTGGCAGGGGTGAACCCCTCCACTTT. Protein sequence: CASNSAGGRGEPLHF.

The chain links TRBV30 to TRBJ2-7; possible D gene TRBD2, 6 bases. Trimming took 0 bases from V and 3 from J, leaving 12 bases between them. From germline, CDR1 is GTSNPN and CDR2 SVGIG (reference sequence). The CDR3 extends over 14 amino acids. This chain's CDR3 is CAWSVSYGGYEQYF. In DNA, the CDR3 is TGTGCCTGGAGTGTATCTTACGGGGGCTACGAGCAGTACTTC.

The chain links TRBV5-6 to TRBJ1-6; no firm D call. The CDR3 is 13 amino acids. V was clipped by 3 bases and J by 7 bases, with 8 bases between them. In germline, CDR1 is SGHDT, CDR2 YYEEEE. The CDR3 DNA follows: TGTGCCAGCAGCTACTTGCCGAATTCACCCCTCCACTTT. It translates to CASSYLPNSPLHF. Combining the CDR3 with reference TRBV5-6 and TRBJ1-6 gives the whole variable domain DAGVTQSPTHLIKTRGQQVTLRCSPKSGHDTVSWYQQALGQGPQFIFQYYEEEERQRGNFPDRFSGHQFPNYSSELNVNALLLGDSALYLCASSYLPNSPLHFGNGTRLTVT.

This chain joins TRBV7-2 and TRBJ2-3; 14 positions agree with TRBD2. The V gene end was trimmed by 2 bases and the J gene end by 6 bases; junction bases not matched to a gene: 7. This CDR3 contains 17 residues. The germline V gene has CDR1 SGHTA and CDR2 FQGNSA. The CDR3 DNA sequence: TGTGCCAGCAGCTTATTACGACTAGCGGGGGGGCTCGATACGCAGTATTTT. This gives the protein CASSLLRLAGGLDTQYF.

The CDR3 DNA is TGTGCCAGTAGTGACCCCGGGACTCCGCTCTACGAGCAGTACTTC. This translates into CASSDPGTPLYEQYF. J is TRBJ2-7 and V is TRBV19; tentative D call: TRBD2 (6 bases). CDR1 is LNHDA, CDR2 SQIVND, per germline (reference sequence). V was trimmed by 5 bases and J by 3 bases, leaving 17 bases between them. CDR3 length: 15 amino acids.

This rearrangement joins TRBV7-9 to TRBJ2-7, with unresolved D. This CDR3 spans 14 amino acids. V was pared by 3 bases and J by 0 bases, with 9 bases between. The germline CDR1 and CDR2 sequences are SEHNR and FQNEAQ (reference sequence). CDR3 in amino acids: CASSLAVSSYEQYF. CDR3 nucleotides: TGTGCCAGCAGCTTGGCGGTCAGCTCCTACGAGCAGTACTTC.

The rearrangement joins TRBV11-2 to TRBJ1-5, with a weak D call TRBD1 (6 bases). Germline V gene lookup returns CDR1 SGHAT and CDR2 FQNNGV. The CDR3 sequence is 15 residues long. V was cut by 6 bases and J by 3 bases, with 15 bases left in between. DNA of the CDR3: TGTGCCAGCAGGGAACCCGGACAGAACAATCAGCCCCAGCATTTT. This gives the protein CASREPGQNNQPQHF. Supplemented by reference TRBV11-2 and TRBJ1-5, the full variable domain reads EAGVAQSPRYKIIEKRQSVAFWCNPISGHATLYWYQQILGQGPKLLIQFQNNGVVDDSQLPKDRFSAERLKGVDSTLKIQPAKLEDSAVYLCASREPGQNNQPQHFGDGTRLSIL.

The CDR3 is CASSYSSGGEQYF. The CDR3 coding sequence is TGTGCCAGCAGTTACTCGAGTGGAGGCGAGCAGTACTTC. V usage is TRBV6-2 or TRBV6-3 and J usage is TRBJ2-7; maybe TRBD2 (5 bases). V dropped 0 bases and J dropped 6 bases, with 9 bases sitting between them. The CDR3 is 13 residues long. The germline V gene encodes CDR1 MNHEY and CDR2 SVGEGT.

The rearrangement links TRBV3-1 (or the pseudogene TRBV3-2) to TRBJ1-1, with D uncertain. The V and J ends lost 1 base and 13 bases respectively, with 19 bases between them. This CDR3 has 14 amino acids. Germline CDR1 and CDR2: LGHDT and YNNKEL (reference sequence). Here the CDR3 DNA reads TGTGCCAGCAGCCAAGGACTGCTGGTGTCCGAGGGTTTCTTT. This sequence encodes CASSQGLLVSEGFF.

This chain links TRBV7-8 with TRBJ2-5; 7 nucleotides agree with TRBD1. V gave up 4 bases and J gave up 5 bases; unmatched junction bases: 13. This CDR3 is 16 amino acids long. CDR1 and CDR2 (germline): SGHVS, FQNEAQ. The CDR3 loop reads CASSSIITGATETQYF. CDR3 coding DNA: TGTGCCAGCAGCTCGATCATTACAGGGGCAACGGAGACCCAGTACTTC.